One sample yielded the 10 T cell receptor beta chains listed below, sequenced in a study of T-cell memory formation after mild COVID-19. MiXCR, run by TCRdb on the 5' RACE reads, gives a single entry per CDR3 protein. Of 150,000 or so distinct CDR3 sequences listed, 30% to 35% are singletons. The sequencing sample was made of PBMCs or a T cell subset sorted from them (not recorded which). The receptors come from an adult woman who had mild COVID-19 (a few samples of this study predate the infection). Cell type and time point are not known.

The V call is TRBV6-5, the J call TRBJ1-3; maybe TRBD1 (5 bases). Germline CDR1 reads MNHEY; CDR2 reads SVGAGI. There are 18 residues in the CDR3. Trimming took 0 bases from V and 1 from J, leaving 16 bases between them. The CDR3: CASSYSRPGPISGNTIYF. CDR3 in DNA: TGTGCCAGCAGTTACTCCCGGCCAGGGCCGATTTCTGGAAACACCATATATTTT.

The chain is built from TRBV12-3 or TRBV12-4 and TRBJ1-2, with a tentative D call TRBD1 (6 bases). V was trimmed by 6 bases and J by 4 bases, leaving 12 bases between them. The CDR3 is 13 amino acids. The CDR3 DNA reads TGTGCCAGCAGACAACAGGGCGTCTATGGCTACACCTTC. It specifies CASRQQGVYGYTF.

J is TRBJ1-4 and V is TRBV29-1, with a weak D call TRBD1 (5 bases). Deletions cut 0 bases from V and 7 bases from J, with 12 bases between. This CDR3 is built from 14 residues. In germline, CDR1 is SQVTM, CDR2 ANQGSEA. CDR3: CSVEEGGKAEKLFF. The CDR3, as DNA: TGCAGCGTTGAAGAGGGGGGTAAAGCTGAAAAACTGTTTTTT.

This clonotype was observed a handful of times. CDR3 loop: CASSPRPTDYGYTF. CDR3 in DNA: TGTGCCAGCAGCCCACGCCCCACCGACTATGGCTACACCTTC. The genes are TRBV3-1 and TRBJ1-2; D is unresolved. The germline V and J ends were trimmed by 4 bases and 3 bases, with 12 bases remaining between them. CDR1 and CDR2 from the germline V gene are LGHDT and YNNKEL (reference sequence). The CDR3 has 14 residues.

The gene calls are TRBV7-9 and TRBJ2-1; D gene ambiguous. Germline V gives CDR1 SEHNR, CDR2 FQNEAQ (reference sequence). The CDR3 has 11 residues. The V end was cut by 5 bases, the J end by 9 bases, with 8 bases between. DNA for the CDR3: TGTGCCAGCAGCCCGCGCCCTGAGCAGTTCTTC. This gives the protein CASSPRPEQFF.

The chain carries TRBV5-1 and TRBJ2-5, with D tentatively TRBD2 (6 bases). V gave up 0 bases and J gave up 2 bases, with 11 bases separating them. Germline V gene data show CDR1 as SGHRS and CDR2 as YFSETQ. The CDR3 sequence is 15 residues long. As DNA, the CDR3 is TGCGCCAGCAGCTTGGTCGGGGACTTGCAAGAGACCCAGTACTTC. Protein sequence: CASSLVGDLQETQYF.

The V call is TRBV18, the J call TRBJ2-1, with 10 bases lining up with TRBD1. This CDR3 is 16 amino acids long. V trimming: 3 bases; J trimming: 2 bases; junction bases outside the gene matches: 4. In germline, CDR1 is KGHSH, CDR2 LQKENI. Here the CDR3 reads CASSPQTGGAYNEQFF. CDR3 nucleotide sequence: TGTGCCAGCTCACCTCAGACAGGGGGCGCCTACAATGAGCAGTTCTTC.

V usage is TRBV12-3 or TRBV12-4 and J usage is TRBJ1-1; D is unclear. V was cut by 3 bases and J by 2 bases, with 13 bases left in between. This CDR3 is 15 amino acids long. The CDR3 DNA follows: TGTGCCAGCAGTTTGCGCCTCGCTCGCAACACTGAAGCTTTCTTT. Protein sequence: CASSLRLARNTEAFF.

CDR3 in DNA: TGTGCCAGCAGCCAAAATCCTAGCGGGAGAACTAGCGAGCAGTACTTC. Amino acids: CASSQNPSGRTSEQYF. The chain couples TRBV3-1 to TRBJ2-7; TRBD2 agrees at 10 bases. Germline CDR1 and CDR2: LGHDT and YNNKEL (reference sequence). The CDR3 has 16 amino acids. The J segment lost 6 bases and the V segment lost 2 bases, leaving 10 bases of the junction unmatched.

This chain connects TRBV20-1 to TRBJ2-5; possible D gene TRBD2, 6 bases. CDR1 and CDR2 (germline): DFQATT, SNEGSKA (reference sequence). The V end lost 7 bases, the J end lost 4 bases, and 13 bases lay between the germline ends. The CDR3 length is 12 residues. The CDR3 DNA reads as TGCAGTGGGAAAGGCGGGGTAGAGACCCAGTACTTC. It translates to CSGKGGVETQYF.